The 20 T cell receptor beta chains given below trace back to one sample, sequenced in a study of Graves' ophthalmopathy and Graves' hyperthyroidism. The sequenced template was RNA, covering the TCR beta CDR3 region. The first round was an RT-PCR with HTBI primers, and the second round was a multiplex PCR. TCRdb used MiXCR to reprocess the multiplex PCR reads, holding one entry per CDR3 protein. The data contain under 350,000 distinct CDR3 sequences, roughly 16% of them seen just once; the ten biggest clones take up 9% to 15%. Sequenced sample: peripheral blood. These receptors were obtained from an adult man with Graves' ophthalmopathy.

Many counts were recorded for this clonotype. V is TRBV6-5 and J is TRBJ1-2; tentatively, D is TRBD1 (5 bases). This CDR3 spans 13 amino acids. The V gene lost 0 bases and the J gene lost 7 bases, with 9 bases spanning the gap. Germline lookup yields CDR1 MNHEY and CDR2 SVGAGI. The CDR3 sequence is CASSYSIGAGYTF. CDR3 nucleotide sequence: TGTGCCAGCAGTTACTCGATTGGGGCTGGCTACACCTTC.

This clonotype was seen at least ten times. This chain uses TRBV7-2 with TRBJ2-7, with D perhaps TRBD1 or TRBD2 (5 bases each). Germline V gene lookup returns CDR1 SGHTA and CDR2 FQGNSA. The CDR3 is made up of 14 amino acids. Between the trimmed V and J ends, which lost 8 bases and 2 bases, there was a span of 16 bases. CDR3 loop: CASGYSDRPYEQYF. The CDR3 DNA reads TGTGCCAGCGGATATAGCGACAGACCCTACGAGCAGTACTTC.

This clonotype was picked up many times. The CDR3 is CASRSRALSGAEQYF. The CDR3 nucleotides read TGTGCCAGCAGAAGTCGGGCGTTATCAGGGGCCGAGCAGTACTTC. V is TRBV6-2 or TRBV6-3 and J is TRBJ2-7; D may be TRBD1 (6 bases). The V gene lost 6 bases and the J gene lost 6 bases, with 21 bases spanning the gap. The CDR3 runs to 15 residues. Germline CDR1 is MNHEY and CDR2 is SVGEGT.

This clonotype was observed at least ten times. The chain recombines TRBV6-2 or TRBV6-3 with TRBJ2-7, with TRBD2 identical over 7 bases. Germline V gene lookup returns CDR1 MNHEY and CDR2 SVGEGT. The CDR3 has 15 residues. The V segment lost 2 bases and the J segment 7 bases; nucleotides outside the gene matches: 11. The CDR3 bases are TGTGCCAGCAGTTACGGGGGGGATATCCTGTTGGAGCAGTACTTC. This gives the protein CASSYGGDILLEQYF.

This chain joins TRBV6-2 or TRBV6-3 and TRBJ2-7; D gene unclear. Per germline, CDR1 MNHEY and CDR2 SVGEGT. V was pared by 2 bases and J by 4 bases, with 9 bases between. There are 13 residues in the CDR3. This chain's CDR3 is CASSYTSSYEQYF. The CDR3 nucleotides read TGTGCCAGCAGTTACACCTCTTCTTACGAGCAGTACTTC.

This clonotype was observed many times. This chain links TRBV11-1 with TRBJ2-7; 7 positions match TRBD2. Trimming removed 3 bases from V and 0 bases from J; junction bases left unmatched: 14. Germline V lookup: CDR1 SGHAT, CDR2 FQDESV (reference sequence). The CDR3 sequence is 18 residues long. The CDR3 is CASSLRQGTGGGSYEQYF. The CDR3 nucleotides are TGTGCCAGCAGCTTGCGTCAGGGCACGGGCGGGGGCTCCTACGAGCAGTACTTC. Based on the CDR3 plus reference TRBV11-1 and TRBJ2-7, the full variable domain is EAEVAQSPRYKITEKSQAVAFWCDPISGHATLYWYRQILGQGPELLVQFQDESVVDDSQLPKDRFSAERLKGVDSTLKIQPAELGDSAMYLCASSLRQGTGGGSYEQYFGPGTRLTVT.

This clonotype was recorded many times. The CDR3 DNA sequence: TGTGCCAGCAGTTACTCGAATCGACGGGGGGCGGACTCTTCCTACGAGCAGTACTTC. Protein: CASSYSNRRGADSSYEQYF. The rearrangement joins TRBV6-2 or TRBV6-3 to TRBJ2-7; D is possibly TRBD2 (7 bases). The V gene's germline CDR1 is MNHEY and CDR2 SVGEGT. V lost 0 bases and J lost 1, with 22 bases in between. The CDR3 is 19 amino acids.

At least ten counts were recorded for this clonotype. The chain combines TRBV20-1 with TRBJ2-7; D ambiguous. There are 13 residues in the CDR3. V lost 1 base and J lost 1, with 8 bases in between. Germline V gene sequence: CDR1 DFQATT, CDR2 SNEGSKA (reference sequence). The CDR3: CSARVVGSYEQYF. The CDR3 coding sequence is TGCAGTGCTAGAGTTGTGGGATCCTACGAGCAGTACTTC.

This clonotype was seen at least ten times. V gene TRBV12-3 or TRBV12-4 combines with J gene TRBJ2-7; perhaps D is TRBD1 or TRBD2 (5 bases each). Deletions cut 3 bases from V and 6 bases from J, with 21 bases between. The CDR3 loop spans 16 amino acids. Here the CDR3 reads CASSFGDVRRSVEQYF. The CDR3 nucleotides read TGTGCCAGCAGTTTTGGGGACGTTAGGCGATCAGTCGAGCAGTACTTC.

Many counts were recorded for this clonotype. CDR3 amino acids: CSARREGRNTEAFF. For the CDR3, the DNA is TGCAGTGCTAGGAGAGAGGGTCGGAACACTGAAGCTTTCTTT. The V gene is TRBV20-1, the J gene TRBJ1-1; D unresolved. This CDR3 spans 14 amino acids. CDR1 is DFQATT and CDR2 is SNEGSKA in the germline V gene (reference sequence). V was shortened by 3 bases and J by 1 base, with 12 bases between the two germline ends.

This chain connects TRBV11-2 to TRBJ2-7, with 10 nucleotides matching TRBD2. The CDR3 length is 16 residues. The trim removed 5 bases at V and 1 base at J, leaving 8 bases unmatched. Germline loops: CDR1 SGHAT, CDR2 FQNNGV. The CDR3 nucleotides read TGTGCCAGCAGCCCGGATATGGGACTAGCGTCCTACGAGCAGTACTTC. This codes for CASSPDMGLASYEQYF.

This clonotype was observed many times. The chain carries TRBV2 and TRBJ2-2; 10 bases agree with TRBD2. CDR3 length: 14 residues. V lost 6 bases and J lost 6; bases outside the gene matches: 4. Germline CDR1 and CDR2: SNHLY and FYNNEI. The CDR3 loop reads CASSEGLAPGELFF. The CDR3 DNA is TGTGCCAGCAGCGAGGGACTAGCGCCCGGGGAGCTGTTTTTT.

The table lists this clonotype with many counts. The chain joins TRBV20-1 to TRBJ2-7; 11 bases line up with TRBD2. The CDR3 is 14 residues long. V was clipped by 2 bases and J by 3 bases; unmatched bases: 3. The germline V gene has CDR1 DFQATT and CDR2 SNEGSKA (reference sequence). The CDR3 sequence is CSARPGLADYEQYF. DNA for the CDR3: TGCAGTGCTAGACCGGGACTAGCGGACTACGAGCAGTACTTC.

This clonotype was seen many times. The chain recombines TRBV2 with TRBJ1-6; D not certain. CDR3 length equals 9 residues. V shed 5 bases and J shed 11 bases, with 1 base lying between them. Germline V lookup: CDR1 SNHLY, CDR2 FYNNEI. For the CDR3, the DNA is TGTGCCAGCAGTCCACCCCTCCACTTT. As protein: CASSPPLHF.

This clonotype has at least ten counts. The V gene is TRBV6-1, the J gene TRBJ2-7, with a possible D match to TRBD2 (7 bases). The CDR3 sequence is 14 residues long. Per germline, CDR1 MNHNS and CDR2 SASEGT. The V and J ends lost 7 bases and 2 bases respectively, with 15 bases between them. The CDR3 sequence: CASTTGTTTYEQYF. For the CDR3, the DNA is TGTGCCAGCACAACAGGGACTACAACCTACGAGCAGTACTTC.

This clonotype was counted ten times or more. The chain couples TRBV7-3 to TRBJ2-5; D may match TRBD1 or TRBD2 (5 bases each). The germline V gene encodes CDR1 SGHTA and CDR2 FQGTGA. Trimming stripped 2 bases from V and 5 bases from J, with 18 bases between. This CDR3 contains 16 residues. CDR3 sequence (DNA): TGTGCCAGCAGCTTATCGGCTGGGACCAACCGGGAGACCCAGTACTTC. This encodes CASSLSAGTNRETQYF.

Ten or more counts support this clonotype. This chain connects TRBV6-2 or TRBV6-3 to TRBJ2-7; 11 nucleotides line up with TRBD1. The CDR3 has 15 amino acids. Per germline, CDR1 MNHEY and CDR2 SVGEGT. The junction had 3 bases not matched to a gene; V was cut back by 3 bases and J by 2 bases. This CDR3 is CASSYLDRGPYEQYF. The CDR3 DNA is TGTGCCAGCAGTTATTTGGACAGGGGGCCCTACGAGCAGTACTTC.

This clonotype was counted at least ten times. The V and J genes are TRBV28 and TRBJ2-5; a possible D gene is TRBD1 (6 bases). The CDR3 runs 17 residues. V was trimmed by 4 bases and J by 2 bases, leaving 20 bases between them. Germline V gives CDR1 MDHEN, CDR2 SYDVKM. The CDR3 sequence is CASSSYRAGPKQETQYF. The CDR3 DNA reads TGTGCCAGCAGTTCATACAGGGCCGGCCCCAAACAAGAGACCCAGTACTTC.

This clonotype was picked up many times. V is TRBV11-2 and J is TRBJ2-7; D assignment may be TRBD1 or TRBD2 (5 bases each). With 7 bases removed from V and 2 bases from J, the gap between germline ends came to 12 bases. The CDR3 has 13 residues. Germline CDR1 is SGHAT and CDR2 is FQNNGV. The DNA for the CDR3 is TGTGCCAGCAACTTTGGGGGTACCTACGAGCAGTACTTC. Translated, it gives CASNFGGTYEQYF.

This chain connects TRBV28 to TRBJ1-2, with D uncertain. This CDR3 spans 13 amino acids. With 7 bases removed from V and 8 bases from J, the gap between germline ends came to 17 bases. Germline V gene sequence: CDR1 MDHEN, CDR2 SYDVKM. CDR3 coding DNA: TGTGCCAGCAATGGCGGGGTTGAGTGGGGCTACACCTTC. Translated: CASNGGVEWGYTF.